The TCR beta chain under discussion was sequenced for a study of immune evolution from preneoplasia to lung adenocarcinoma. In the study overall: HLA loss of heterozygosity: under 7.5% AIS, less than 18% MIA, approximately 35% ADC, none AAH. General study findings and limits: Highest clonality occurred in KRAS-mutant, not EGFR-mutant or double wild-type, nodules. Normal lung had highest clonality; later lesions appeared denser, more diverse. From normal lung to invasive adenocarcinoma, top clone frequencies appeared to decrease.

As for this clone: Antigen: not known. Other DNA sequences in the sample encode the same CDR3.

With V trimmed by 3 bases and J by 5 bases, 9 bases remained unmatched. The germline CDR1 and CDR2 sequences are SGHTA and FQGTGA. The CDR3 is 15 residues long. Generated by immunoSEQ multiplex PCR, the TCRdb table keeps only in-frame clones and is missing some. The data show about 4,700 clones, roughly 79% seen once. This sequence originates from a person aged 60-80 years with lung adenocarcinoma. This sequence joins TRBV7-3 and TRBJ2-5, with TRBD2 matching over 7 bases. The sample was FFPE minimally invasive lung adenocarcinoma tissue. CDR3 loop: CASSLASGSGETQYF. DNA for the CDR3: TGTGCCAGCAGCTTGGCTAGCGGAAGCGGGGAGACCCAGTACTTC.